The sample holds many counts of the clone carrying this TCR beta chain. Nobody among the patients had been given any treatment before thyroid surgery. The V gene's germline CDR1 is SGHVS and CDR2 FQNEAQ. This CDR3 has 15 amino acids. Deletions cut 2 bases from V and 9 bases from J, with 19 bases between. The data were taken from a study of metastatic and nonmetastatic thyroid tumors. MiXCR was used by TCRdb to re-call the PCR reads. The sample records about 20,000 clones, over 9% being singletons. What was sequenced was blood. The chain links TRBV7-8 to TRBJ1-1; D unresolved. The receptor was isolated from a female donor with papillary thyroid cancer or a benign thyroid nodule (not recorded which). Some clones in this sample may be carry-over from other donors' samples. The CDR3 is CASSLSGSRGLKAFF. The CDR3 bases are TGTGCCAGCAGCTTATCGGGGAGCCGTGGCCTGAAAGCTTTCTTT.